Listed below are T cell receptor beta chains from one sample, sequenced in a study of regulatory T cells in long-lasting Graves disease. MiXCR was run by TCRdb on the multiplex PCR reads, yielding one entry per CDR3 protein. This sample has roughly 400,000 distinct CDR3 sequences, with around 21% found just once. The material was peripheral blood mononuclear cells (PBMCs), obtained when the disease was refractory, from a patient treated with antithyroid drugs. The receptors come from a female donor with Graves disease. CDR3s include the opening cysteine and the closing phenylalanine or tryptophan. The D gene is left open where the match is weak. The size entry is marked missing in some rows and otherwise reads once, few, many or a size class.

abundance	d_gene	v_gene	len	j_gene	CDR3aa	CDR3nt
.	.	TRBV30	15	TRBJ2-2	CAWSAGGSGTGELFF	TGTGCCTGGAGTGCCGGAGGTTCGGGAACCGGGGAGCTGTTTTTT
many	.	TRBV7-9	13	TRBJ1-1	CASKSTPNTEAFF	TGTGCCAGCAAGAGCACTCCGAACACTGAAGCTTTCTTT
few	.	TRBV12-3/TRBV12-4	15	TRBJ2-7	CASSLLGGGVYEQYF	TGTGCCAGCAGTCTCCTAGGAGGGGGGGTTTACGAGCAGTACTTC
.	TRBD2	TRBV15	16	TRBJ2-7	CATSIRRSGSSYEQYF	TGTGCCACCAGCATACGCCGCAGCGGGAGTTCGTACGAGCAGTACTTC
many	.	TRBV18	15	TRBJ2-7	CASSPSGTPGYEQYF	TGTGCCAGCTCACCCTCCGGGACTCCGGGCTACGAGCAGTACTTC
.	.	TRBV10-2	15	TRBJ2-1	CASSWDGSSYNEQFF	TGCGCCAGCAGTTGGGACGGGAGCTCCTACAATGAGCAGTTCTTC
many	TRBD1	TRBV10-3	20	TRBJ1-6	CAISESDRTGPMRYNSPLHF	TGTGCCATCAGTGAGTCAGACCGGACAGGTCCTATGAGATATAATTCACCCCTCCACTTT
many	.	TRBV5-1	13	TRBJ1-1	CASSLDRNTEAFF	TGTGCCAGCAGCTTGGACAGGAACACTGAAGCTTTCTTT
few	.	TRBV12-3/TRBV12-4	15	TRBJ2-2	CASSLWRENTGELFF	TGTGCCAGCAGTTTATGGCGGGAGAACACCGGGGAGCTGTTTTTT
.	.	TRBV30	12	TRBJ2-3	CAWRGTGDTQYF	TGTGCCTGGAGGGGGACGGGAGATACGCAGTATTTT